This T cell receptor beta chain stems from a study of human versus mouse CDR3 diversity and MHC coevolution (TCRdb year 2017). Broadly, across the study: According to reports, the immunoSEQ assay detects one in 200,000 T cells and minimizes multiplex PCR amplification bias. Valid reads per sample ranged from roughly 5.5 x 10^6 to 1.8 x 10^7 across mouse and human samples. Human naive CD4 T cell repertoires served as a reference for TCR selection on multiple MHC II alleles, compared against human-TCR-locus transgenic mice with single MHC II. Three healthy volunteer blood donors made up the human cohort, with one aged 30 to 39, one aged 40 to 50 and one aged 60 to 69 at collection. Points the paper makes about the study in general: On average, humans had more CDR3 deletions and insertions than mice did, pointing to greater exonuclease and TdT activity. The lowest clonal inequality scores among all compared groups were observed in most of the three human donors. The largest TCR beta repertoire, roughly 1.5 million clonotypes, was estimated by iCHAO1 for humans, a finding likely attributable to selection by multiple MHC II molecules. Repertoire diversity was not considered directly comparable between humans and mice because human T cells were selected on 5 to 7 MHC II alleles.

The QIAGEN blood and tissue kit was used to extract genomic DNA from sorted cells, and the DNA was quantified on a NanoDrop 1000. Deep sequencing and quantification of TCR alpha and beta chains were performed on the immunoSEQ platform by multiplex PCR of genomic DNA. As for how the authors treated the data: IMGT gene and region definitions were used to annotate TCR sequences. Out-of-frame rearrangements were taken as a proxy for the preselection repertoire and were compared with in-frame clonotypes. The iCHAO1 estimator provided with the immunoSEQ platform was used to estimate repertoire size. A Gini index based on the Lorenz curve was applied to in-frame amino acid clonotypes to measure clonal inequality. Shared clonotypes were counted with the intersect function of the R package tcR, and similarity was scored with the Jaccard index. Principal component analysis of V, J and V-J usage frequencies was run with the R prcomp function without normalization. This is the immuneACCESS table as TCRdb keeps it, with only in-frame sequences that have V and J called. A part of the clones is gone; compared with another copy, unresolved V genes explain less than half, and the rest is unexplained. That table furnishes V, J and clone size, whereas the DNA furnished D and trimming. The sample data list fewer than 80,000 clones, and less than 95% of these were observed just once. Around 0.15% of the sample goes to the ten largest clones.

Naive CD4 T cells, defined as CD45RO-negative and CD62L-positive, were isolated from PBMCs by fluorescence-activated cell sorting. About 50 ml of fresh peripheral blood was drawn per donor, and PBMCs were isolated by Ficoll density centrifugation. Cells were sorted on a FACSAria III instrument, and every sample had a purity above 85%. This clone was picked up one time. Which antigen it targets is not known. One base away there is no much larger clone; base qualities are not given. Including the terminal cysteine and phenylalanine, the CDR3 comprises 14 residues. This entry keeps only the CDR3 DNA: 42 bases, framed from base 1. V lost 6 bases and J lost 9 bases, and the count of bases not matched to a germline gene is 9. Reading the germline V gene gives CDR1 MNHEY and CDR2 SVGAGI.

The sample comprised naive CD4+ T cells from blood. What this sample's cell subset or site label stands for: CD45RO-negative CD62L-positive naive CD4 T cells. The sequence joins TRBV6-5 to TRBJ1-2, with 11 central nucleotides matching TRBD1. This TCR came from a person between 25 and 75 years old in good health. In nucleotide form, the sequence is TGTGCCAGCAGACCGGACAGGGGGCGCGGGAGCTACACCTTC. Its protein product is CASRPDRGRGSYTF.